The present T cell receptor (beta chain) was sequenced within a study of shared clonotypes between healthy human individuals. V lost 1 base to trimming and J lost 5 bases, with 7 bases between them. Germline assignment: CDR1 SGHTA and CDR2 FQGTGA. The CDR3 is 13 amino acids. With regard to this clone: The same CDR3 also results from other DNA sequences found in this sample.

Libraries were prepared by immunoSEQ multiplex PCR; TCRdb keeps only in-frame clonotypes and omits some of them. The sample contains about a million clones, 65% to 80% of which appear only once. The chain employs TRBV7-3 and TRBJ2-3; D not certain. Input material: memory CD4+ T cells sorted from blood. Subset specified: CD45RA-negative fraction. This TCR came from a man younger than 35 in good health. CDR3 in DNA: TGTGCCAGCAGCTTAAGCCGTGGAGATACGCAGTATTTT. Translation gives CASSLSRGDTQYF.